Shown below are 32 T cell receptor beta chains from a single sample sequenced in a study of blood T cell repertoires in COVID-19. Clones were read by immunoSEQ multiplex PCR, and TCRdb kept only the in-frame ones, dropping some. This table has over 50,000 clones, around 86% appearing once. Sequencing used peripheral blood. The receptor set was obtained from a human donor in a cohort sampled during active COVID-19.

This chain links TRBV18 with TRBJ2-3; D is undetermined. Germline CDR1 and CDR2: KGHSH and LQKENI. The CDR3 consists of 13 residues. Trimming took off 0 bases at V and 5 bases at J, with 6 bases between the two ends. CDR3 residues: CASSPPGEDTQYF. The CDR3 DNA reads TGTGCCAGCTCACCACCGGGCGAAGATACGCAGTATTTT.

The chain recombines TRBV19 with TRBJ2-5, with D hard to call. V lost 4 bases and J lost 5, with 5 bases in between. The CDR3 extends over 11 amino acids. Germline CDR1 and CDR2: LNHDA and SQIVND (reference sequence). The CDR3: CASSTRETQYF. In nucleotides, the CDR3 is TGTGCCAGTAGTACCCGGGAGACCCAGTACTTC.

This chain links TRBV14 with TRBJ1-2; the D gene is possibly TRBD1 (5 bases). CDR3 length: 13 residues. CDR1 and CDR2 from the germline V gene are SGHDN and FVKESK. The V and J ends lost 6 bases and 0 bases respectively, with 8 bases between them. Here the CDR3 reads CASSSTANYGYTF. The CDR3 DNA reads as TGTGCCAGCAGTTCGACAGCTAACTATGGCTACACCTTC.

This clone was recorded once. This chain links TRBV7-2 with TRBJ2-4; TRBD1 aligns across 8 bases. This CDR3 is built from 15 residues. Germline CDR1 and CDR2: SGHTA and FQGNSA. V was pared by 7 bases and J by 4 bases, with 9 bases of the junction left unmatched. In DNA form, the CDR3 reads TGTGCCAGCACCAGAACAGGGGGTGGGAAAAACATTCAGTACTTC. Translating it yields CASTRTGGGKNIQYF.

J is TRBJ2-1 and V is TRBV14; D unclear. The CDR3 has 13 amino acids. Germline values: CDR1 SGHDN, CDR2 FVKESK. Trimming stripped 5 bases from V and 7 bases from J, with 12 bases between. CDR3 sequence reads: CASSSSGWNEQFF. CDR3 sequence (DNA): TGTGCCAGCAGCTCGTCGGGTTGGAATGAGCAGTTCTTC.

The chain is built from TRBV6-2 or TRBV6-3 and TRBJ2-3; 8 bases align to TRBD1. Germline CDR1 and CDR2: MNHEY and SVGEGT. The length of the CDR3 is 15 residues. Trimming took 6 bases from V and 3 from J; bases not matched to a gene: 8. CDR3 coding DNA: TGTGCCAGCAGCCAACCTGACAGGGGTACAGATACGCAGTATTTT. This encodes CASSQPDRGTDTQYF.

This clone was counted once. The chain combines TRBV28 with TRBJ1-2, with 9 bases lining up with TRBD1. The CDR3 is 13 residues long. CDR1 is MDHEN and CDR2 is SYDVKM in the germline V gene. The V and J ends lost 5 bases and 8 bases, in that order; junction bases with no gene match: 6. The CDR3, as DNA: TGTGCCAGCAGTGAACAGGGGGCGCGGGGCTACACCTTC. Protein: CASSEQGARGYTF.

The V call is TRBV19, the J call TRBJ2-5; the D gene is possibly TRBD2 (5 bases). Germline V gene lookup returns CDR1 LNHDA and CDR2 SQIVND (reference sequence). CDR3 size: 16 residues. The germline V and J ends were trimmed by 7 bases and 5 bases, with 23 bases remaining between them. CDR3 nucleotide sequence: TGTGCCAGTAAGGAAAGGGTCAACGGGATTACGGAGACCCAGTACTTC. Its protein product is CASKERVNGITETQYF.

The chain is built from TRBV28 and TRBJ2-7; maybe TRBD2 (5 bases). This CDR3 contains 17 residues. Per germline, CDR1 MDHEN and CDR2 SYDVKM. V shed 3 bases and J shed 6 bases, with 24 bases lying between them. CDR3 protein: CASSFIHKTIVSGEQYF. The CDR3 DNA is TGTGCCAGCAGTTTTATCCACAAGACTATCGTTTCGGGCGAGCAGTACTTC.

The V and J genes are TRBV9 and TRBJ1-4; 9 bases are a match to TRBD1. Per the germline V gene, CDR1 is SGDLS and CDR2 is YYNGEE. J was trimmed by 6 bases and V by 3 bases; bases with no gene match: 6. CDR3 size: 15 residues. CDR3 protein: CASSDGTGRHEKLFF. The CDR3 bases are TGTGCCAGCAGCGATGGGACAGGGCGGCATGAAAAACTGTTTTTT.

The chain is built from TRBV29-1 and TRBJ1-5; tentative D call: TRBD1 (6 bases). With 4 bases removed from V and 4 bases from J, the gap between germline ends came to 8 bases. CDR3 length: 12 amino acids. The germline CDR1 and CDR2 sequences are SQVTM and ANQGSEA. DNA of the CDR3: TGCAGCGTTGGGGGGCGAAATCAGCCCCAGCATTTT. This codes for CSVGGRNQPQHF.

This rearrangement joins TRBV18 to TRBJ1-2; D ambiguous. CDR1 and CDR2 from the germline V gene are KGHSH and LQKENI. The CDR3 extends over 15 amino acids. V lost 3 bases and J 8 bases, leaving 19 bases between the germline ends. The CDR3 reads CASSPHDGRVVGYTF. Written as DNA, the CDR3 is TGTGCCAGCTCACCGCACGATGGGAGGGTGGTCGGCTACACCTTC. Complete variable domain (other parts from reference TRBV18 and TRBJ1-2): NAGVMQNPRHLVRRRGQEARLRCSPMKGHSHVYWYRQLPEEGLKFMVYLQKENIIDESGMPKERFSAEFPKEGPSILRIQQVVRGDSAAYFCASSPHDGRVVGYTFGSGTRLTVV.

This clone was found once. The chain recombines TRBV4-1 with TRBJ2-3; D not certain. The CDR3 is 15 residues long. Germline values: CDR1 MGHRA, CDR2 YSYEKL. V gave up 10 bases and J gave up 3 bases, with 20 bases separating them. CDR3 sequence (DNA): TGCGCCACCAAACGGTTGGCGGCAACAACAGATACGCAGTATTTT. Residues: CATKRLAATTDTQYF.

This chain links TRBV15 with TRBJ1-2, with D perhaps matching TRBD1 (6 bases). The V and J ends lost 0 bases and 4 bases respectively, with 15 bases between them. The CDR3 is 16 amino acids. The V gene's germline CDR1 is LNHNV and CDR2 YYDKDF (reference sequence). CDR3 sequence: CATSRDQIQGTYGYTF. DNA of the CDR3: TGTGCCACCAGCAGAGATCAGATACAGGGTACCTATGGCTACACCTTC.

V gene TRBV29-1 combines with J gene TRBJ2-5, with a tentative D call TRBD1 (6 bases). CDR1 is SQVTM, CDR2 ANQGSEA, per germline. Trimming left V 4 bases short and J 4 bases short, with 13 bases between. The CDR3 has 13 amino acids. The CDR3 nucleotides read TGCAGCGTTGCCGTGGGGGCGGGAGAGACCCAGTACTTC. Protein product: CSVAVGAGETQYF. Full variable domain (outside the CDR3, taken from reference TRBV29-1 and TRBJ2-5): SAVISQKPSRDICQRGTSLTIQCQVDSQVTMMFWYRQQPGQSLTLIATANQGSEATYESGFVIDKFPISRPNLTFSTLTVSNMSPEDSSIYLCSVAVGAGETQYFGPGTRLLVL.

The chain combines TRBV5-4 with TRBJ2-2, with TRBD1 matching over 7 bases. This CDR3 is 15 amino acids long. Unmatched junction bases numbered 3, after V lost 4 bases and J lost 0 bases. The germline V gene has CDR1 SGHNT and CDR2 YYREEE (reference sequence). The CDR3 here is CASSLGQSNTGELFF. CDR3 DNA sequence: TGTGCCAGCAGCCTGGGACAGTCGAACACCGGGGAGCTGTTTTTT.

This clone appeared a few times. The J gene is TRBJ2-3, the V gene TRBV14; TRBD2 might be the D (5 bases). The CDR3 is 15 residues long. Looked up from germline, CDR1 is SGHDN and CDR2 is FVKESK. Between the trimmed V and J ends, which lost 2 bases and 2 bases, there was a span of 11 bases. The CDR3 sequence is CASSQLRGYTDTQYF. The CDR3 region has the DNA TGTGCCAGCAGCCAATTACGGGGATACACAGATACGCAGTATTTT.

The chain employs TRBV28 and TRBJ2-5; D is perhaps TRBD2 (7 bases). The CDR3 is 14 residues long. CDR1 and CDR2 from the germline V gene are MDHEN and SYDVKM. With 6 bases removed from V and 4 bases from J, the gap between germline ends came to 15 bases. The DNA for the CDR3 is TGTGCCAGCAGCAAGGGGGGGGACGTAGAGACCCAGTACTTC. It codes for CASSKGGDVETQYF.

The rearrangement links TRBV6-1 to TRBJ2-2, with D possibly being TRBD1 (5 bases). V was clipped by 1 base and J by 7 bases, with 7 bases between them. The CDR3 length is 13 residues. Germline V gene sequence: CDR1 MNHNS, CDR2 SASEGT. DNA for the CDR3: TGTGCCAGCAGTGAAGGGACATACGGGGAGCTGTTTTTT. Residues: CASSEGTYGELFF.

The chain links TRBV28 to TRBJ1-2; the match to TRBD1 covers 9 bases. The CDR3 covers 14 residues. The trim removed 7 bases at V and 3 bases at J, leaving 6 bases unmatched. Germline assignment: CDR1 MDHEN and CDR2 SYDVKM. The CDR3 DNA is TGTGCCAGCATTCGGGACAGGGTCGACTATGGCTACACCTTC. Translated: CASIRDRVDYGYTF.

The count of this clone is one. This sequence joins TRBV18 and TRBJ2-1; possibly TRBD2 for D (6 bases). Trimming removed 6 bases from V and 8 bases from J, with 26 bases in between. This CDR3 region has 17 residues. The germline gives CDR1 KGHSH, CDR2 LQKENI. The CDR3 protein is CASSPFLLDRPGDEQFF. In DNA, the CDR3 is TGTGCCAGCTCGCCGTTTTTACTCGACCGGCCGGGGGATGAGCAGTTCTTC.

This rearrangement joins TRBV6-6 to TRBJ2-7, with 10 positions matching TRBD2. V lost 6 bases to trimming and J lost 7 bases; unmatched junction nucleotides: 9. Germline V gives CDR1 MNHNY, CDR2 SVGAGI (reference sequence). CDR3 length: 14 amino acids. The CDR3 nucleotides read TGTGCCAGCAGCGGTAGCGGGAGGAGGGAAGAGCAGTACTTC. This gives the protein CASSGSGRREEQYF.

The chain couples TRBV29-1 to TRBJ1-1; weak D call: TRBD1 (5 bases). V was clipped by 6 bases and J by 4 bases, with 12 bases between them. The CDR3 extends over 12 amino acids. Germline values: CDR1 SQVTM, CDR2 ANQGSEA. CDR3 protein: CSVSGMGTEAFF. The CDR3 nucleotides are TGCAGCGTATCAGGGATGGGCACTGAAGCTTTCTTT.

This clone has a single count. The V call is TRBV7-2, the J call TRBJ2-7, with D tentatively TRBD1 (6 bases). V was shortened by 5 bases and J by 3 bases, with 17 bases between the two germline ends. There are 15 residues in the CDR3. Germline lookup yields CDR1 SGHTA and CDR2 FQGNSA. CDR3: CASSPWTEDFYEQYF. CDR3 DNA: TGTGCCAGCAGCCCGTGGACAGAGGACTTCTACGAGCAGTACTTC.

V gene TRBV7-8 combines with J gene TRBJ2-3; TRBD2 aligns across 7 bases. The junction had 8 bases not matched to a gene; V was cut back by 8 bases and J by 6 bases. This CDR3 contains 13 residues. Germline lookup yields CDR1 SGHVS and CDR2 FQNEAQ. The CDR3 loop is CASSGAGRDTQYF. As DNA, the CDR3 is TGTGCCAGCTCGGGAGCGGGAAGGGATACGCAGTATTTT.

The chain carries TRBV24-1 and TRBJ1-1; tentative D call: TRBD1 (5 bases). Per the germline V gene, CDR1 is KGHDR and CDR2 is SFDVKD. The CDR3 is 12 residues long. V was clipped by 3 bases and J by 7 bases, with 8 bases between them. The CDR3 protein is CATSDKGDEAFF. CDR3 bases: TGTGCCACCAGTGATAAAGGGGATGAAGCTTTCTTT.

V is TRBV7-2 and J is TRBJ2-3, with D unclear. The CDR3 spans 13 residues. Trimming took 8 bases from V and 1 from J, leaving 10 bases between them. Germline lookup yields CDR1 SGHTA and CDR2 FQGNSA. In DNA form, the CDR3 reads TGTGCCAGCGAGCTTCGGGGCACAGATACGCAGTATTTT. Translation: CASELRGTDTQYF.

V usage is TRBV12-1 and J usage is TRBJ2-7; the table assigns TRBD1, which was not confirmed against the DNA. TRBV12-1 is deemed a pseudogene. This CDR3 has 12 residues. The CDR3 here is CASSLQVYEQYF. The CDR3 nucleotides are TGTGCCAGCAGCTTACAGGTTTACGAGCAGTACTTC.

The chain links TRBV11-2 to TRBJ2-2, with 11 bases fitting TRBD1. Losses at the gene ends were 0 bases for V and 5 bases for J; bases not matched to a gene: 5. Germline loops: CDR1 SGHAT, CDR2 FQNNGV. The CDR3 loop spans 17 amino acids. The CDR3 loop reads CASSLDWTGGLTGELFF. The CDR3, as DNA: TGTGCCAGCAGCTTAGATTGGACAGGGGGCCTGACCGGGGAGCTGTTTTTT.

The CDR3 DNA reads TGCAGCGAGAACCCGGGACAGGGGGCTAGTGTAGGAAAACTGTTTTTT. Amino acids: CSENPGQGASVGKLFF. This chain joins TRBV29-1 and TRBJ1-4; 12 bases align to TRBD1. Germline CDR1 SQVTM, CDR2 ANQGSEA. The CDR3 totals 16 residues. Unmatched junction bases numbered 16, after V lost 7 bases and J lost 10 bases.

The chain combines TRBV6-5 with TRBJ2-7; 10 bases line up with TRBD1. The CDR3 runs 14 residues. The junction had 2 bases not matched to a gene; V was cut back by 6 bases and J by 0 bases. CDR1 MNHEY and CDR2 SVGAGI come from the germline V gene. The CDR3 DNA reads as TGTGCCAGCAGCCGGACAGGGGGCTCCTACGAGCAGTACTTC. Amino acids: CASSRTGGSYEQYF.

The chain recombines TRBV10-1 with TRBJ2-1, with D possibly TRBD2 on 6 matching bases. The V and J ends lost 3 bases and 1 base respectively, with 7 bases between them. Germline V gene data show CDR1 as WNHNN and CDR2 as SYGVQD (reference sequence). The CDR3 length is 14 residues. Written as DNA, the CDR3 is TGCGCCAGCAGTGAAGGGACTTCCTACAATGAGCAGTTCTTC. Protein product: CASSEGTSYNEQFF.